These T cell receptor beta chains were read from a single sample in a study of cytomegalovirus exposure and HLA in healthy donors. Sequenced by immunoSEQ multiplex PCR; TCRdb stores in-frame clones only, minus some. The table includes approximately 160,000 clones, around 68% detected once. Input material: PBMCs. These receptor sequences come from a woman in her thirties or forties in good health and CMV-seropositive. Both conserved end residues are part of each CDR3. The D gene is left open where the match is weak. Some rows have no size entry. The others give once, few or many, or a class for an expanded clone.

v_gene,abundance,d_gene,j_gene,CDR3aa,CDR3nt
TRBV19,NA,NA,TRBJ1-2,CASVGRGANYGYPF,NA
TRBV6-5,NA,NA,TRBJ1-4,CASSYAGTKKEKLFF,TGTGCCAGCAGTTACGCCGGGACAAAAAAGGAAAAACTGTTTTTT
TRBV18,NA,TRBD1,TRBJ1-1,CASSPGTGWTEAFF,TGTGCCAGCTCACCAGGGACAGGGTGGACTGAAGCTTTCTTT
TRBV9,few,NA,TRBJ1-3,CASSVDRAGNTIYF,TGTGCCAGCAGCGTAGACAGGGCTGGAAACACCATATATTTT
TRBV28,NA,TRBD2,TRBJ2-7,CASSLAGGSYEQYF,TGTGCCAGCAGTCTAGCGGGAGGGTCCTACGAGCAGTACTTC
TRBV7-3,NA,TRBD2,TRBJ2-3,CASSTGTSGRWGTDTQYF,TGTGCCAGCAGCACCGGGACTAGCGGGCGCTGGGGCACAGATACGCAGTATTTT
TRBV7-2,NA,TRBD1,TRBJ2-1,CASSPGTGTVNEQFF,TGTGCCAGCAGCCCAGGGACAGGGACAGTCAATGAGCAGTTCTTC
TRBV7-8,NA,NA,TRBJ1-2,CASSRTVAYQNYGYPF,TGTGCCAGCAGTCGGACAGTGGCTTATCAAAACTATGGCTACCCCTTC
TRBV5-1,NA,NA,TRBJ2-5,CASSTRETQYF,TGCGCCAGCAGCACGAGAGAGACCCAGTACTTC
TRBV15,NA,TRBD2,TRBJ2-5,CATSWTSGQETQYF,TGTGCCACCAGCTGGACTAGCGGACAAGAGACCCAGTACTTC
TRBV6-1,NA,NA,TRBJ1-2,CASIGQSSVYGYTF,TGTGCCAGCATCGGACAGAGCTCAGTGTATGGCTACACCTTC
TRBV4-3,NA,NA,TRBJ2-7,CASSQDLAAGYEQYF,TGCGCCAGCAGCCAAGATCTAGCAGCAGGCTACGAGCAGTACTTC
TRBV6-5,NA,TRBD1,TRBJ1-1,CASSPRQGNTEAFF,TGTGCCAGCAGTCCAAGACAGGGTAACACTGAAGCTTTCTTT
TRBV7-9,NA,NA,TRBJ2-5,CASTREGVETQYF,TGTGCCAGCACCCGGGAAGGTGTAGAGACCCAGTACTTC
TRBV27,NA,NA,TRBJ1-4,CASSLSAGPQLFF,TGTGCCAGCAGTTTATCCGCAGGTCCACAATTGTTTTTT
TRBV5-4,few,TRBD2,TRBJ2-1,CASSLGVAGYNEQFF,TGTGCCAGCAGCTTGGGAGTAGCGGGGTACAATGAGCAGTTCTTC
TRBV7-2,NA,NA,TRBJ2-3,CASSSGYRTDTQYF,TGTGCCAGCAGCTCGGGGTACCGTACAGATACGCAGTATTTT
TRBV25-1,once,TRBD1,TRBJ1-2,CASSHTGGSYGYPF,TGTGCCAGCAGTCATACAGGGGGCAGCTATGGCTACCCCTTC
TRBV18,few,TRBD1,TRBJ1-2,CASSPGTDHGYTF,TGTGCCAGCTCGCCCGGGACAGATCATGGCTACACCTTC
TRBV11-2,NA,NA,TRBJ2-3,CASNEWSSTDTQYF,TGTGCCAGCAACGAGTGGTCTAGCACAGATACGCAGTATTTT
TRBV5-1,NA,NA,TRBJ2-2,CASSPYTGELFF,TGCGCCAGCAGCCCTTATACCGGGGAGCTGTTTTTT
TRBV5-6,few,NA,TRBJ2-3,CASSQTRGAPDTQYF,TGTGCCAGCAGTCAAACCAGGGGAGCTCCAGATACGCAGTATTTT
TRBV5-4,NA,NA,TRBJ2-7,CASSSRADTYEQYF,TGTGCCAGCAGCTCGAGGGCCGACACCTACGAGCAGTACTTC